This T cell receptor beta chain was retrieved from a study of cytomegalovirus exposure and HLA in healthy donors. V lost 2 bases and J lost 7; bases outside the gene matches: 9. The CDR3 extends over 15 amino acids. Germline V gives CDR1 SGHRS, CDR2 YFSETQ. PCR employed 60 Vbeta and 13 Jbeta primers. The repertoire was sequenced with immunoSEQ multiplex PCR; TCRdb's copy has only in-frame clones and lacks some. Found here are 35,000 to 45,000 clones, about 64% of them singletons; the top ten hold approximately 12%. Worth noting for this clone: Its antigen remains unknown.

Findings and caveats of the study: Later on, an analysis tied over 15,000 TCR beta sequences to HLA alleles at 0.05 false discovery rate. Association of a missense DCLRE1C variant with TCR beta V- and J-gene trimming was reported in a later analysis.

The sample was PBMCs. The sequence was obtained from a man aged 55 to 69 in good health and CMV-seropositive. The chain links TRBV5-1 to TRBJ2-5, with 9 bases lining up with TRBD2. The CDR3 nucleotides are TGCGCCAGCAGCTTTTCTAGCGGGGTCCTTGGGACCCAGTACTTC. This encodes CASSFSSGVLGTQYF. The variable domain in full, completed from reference TRBV5-1 and TRBJ2-5, reads KAGVTQTPRYLIKTRGQQVTLSCSPISGHRSVSWYQQTPGQGLQFLFEYFSETQRNKGNFPGRFSGRQFSNSRSEMNVSTLELGDSALYLCASSFSSGVLGTQYFGPGTRLLVL.